This T cell receptor beta chain was profiled in a study of Graves' ophthalmopathy and Graves' hyperthyroidism. A diagnosis was made from clinical symptoms together with serum thyroxine, TRAb, thyroid ultrasound and orbital computed tomography. The CDR3 length is 15 residues. Germline CDR1 is SGDLS and CDR2 is YYNGEE. V was pared by 4 bases and J by 2 bases, with 13 bases between. The TCR beta CDR3 regions underwent amplification from RNA transcripts. First-round RT-PCR used HTBI primers; second-round multiplex PCR followed. In TCRdb, the multiplex PCR reads were re-called with MiXCR into one record per CDR3 protein. The sample yields almost 750,000 distinct CDR3 sequences, roughly 41% seen once.

The sequenced sample consisted of peripheral blood. The receptor comes from an adult man with Graves' ophthalmopathy. This sequence joins TRBV9 and TRBJ1-3; D is perhaps TRBD1 (6 bases). CDR3 in amino acids: CASSRLQGAGNTIYF. The CDR3 bases are TGTGCCAGCAGCCGCCTACAGGGAGCTGGAAACACCATATATTTT.